Sequencing of this T cell receptor (beta chain) was carried out in a study of shared clonotypes between healthy human individuals. Across the study: Samples came from a couple of female and a few male donors aged 18 to 49. Study results and limitations: Despite large depth, sorted-subset datasets appeared incompletely sequenced. Between a handful of donors, naive CD4 clonotypes were shared at a level of approximately 5%.

Worth noting for this clone: Its antigen is currently unknown.

The data were produced by immunoSEQ multiplex PCR, yet TCRdb's version contains in-frame clones alone and is incomplete. In the table there are more than 2 million clones, 90% to 97% of which are singletons. Germline CDR1 reads MNHEY; CDR2 reads SMNVEV (reference sequence). The CDR3 length is 14 residues. V dropped 8 bases and J dropped 8; count of bases not matched to a gene: 10. Only Caucasian adults living in Nashville, Tennessee served as donors. The rearrangement joins TRBV27 to TRBJ1-4; 8 nucleotides align to TRBD1. Material: naive CD4+ T cells sorted from blood. Subset indicated: CD45RA+ positively selected. The clonotype was recovered from a man between 18 and 29 years old in good health. The CDR3 DNA reads as TGTGCCAGCGGATACAGGGGGATTCGGGAAAAACTGTTTTTT. Encoded protein: CASGYRGIREKLFF.